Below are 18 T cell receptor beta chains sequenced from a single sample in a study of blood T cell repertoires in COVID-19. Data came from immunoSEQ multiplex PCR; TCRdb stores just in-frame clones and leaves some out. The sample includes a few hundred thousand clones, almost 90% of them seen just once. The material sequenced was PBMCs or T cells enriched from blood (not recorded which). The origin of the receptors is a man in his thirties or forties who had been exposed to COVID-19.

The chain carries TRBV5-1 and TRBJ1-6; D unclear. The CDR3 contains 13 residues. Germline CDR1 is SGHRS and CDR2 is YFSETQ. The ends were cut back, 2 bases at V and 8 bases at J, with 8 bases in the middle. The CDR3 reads CASSLRRDSPLHF. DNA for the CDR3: TGCGCCAGCAGCTTACGGAGGGATTCACCCCTCCACTTT.

DNA for the CDR3: TGTGCCAGCAGCTTAGGTGGGGGACAGGGGATTAAGAGATATGGCTACACCTTC. This translates into CASSLGGGQGIKRYGYTF. J is TRBJ1-2 and V is TRBV11-2; 10 nucleotides line up with TRBD1. The germline gives CDR1 SGHAT, CDR2 FQNNGV. The ends lost 1 base at V and 5 bases at J; junction bases unmatched: 13. This CDR3 comprises 18 residues.

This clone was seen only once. CDR3 sequence (DNA): TGTGCCAGTAGTATAATCGGAAAACTGTTTTTT. Translation: CASSIIGKLFF. The chain joins TRBV19 to TRBJ1-4; no definite D call. The germline gives CDR1 LNHDA, CDR2 SQIVND (reference sequence). The CDR3 has 11 residues. V gave up 2 bases and J gave up 10 bases, with 5 bases separating them.

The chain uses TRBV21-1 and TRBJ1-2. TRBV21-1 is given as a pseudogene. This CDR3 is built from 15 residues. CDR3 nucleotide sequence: TGTGCCAGCAGTCGGAGAGGCTTCATGGTTAATGGCTACACCTTC. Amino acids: CASSRRGFMVNGYTF.

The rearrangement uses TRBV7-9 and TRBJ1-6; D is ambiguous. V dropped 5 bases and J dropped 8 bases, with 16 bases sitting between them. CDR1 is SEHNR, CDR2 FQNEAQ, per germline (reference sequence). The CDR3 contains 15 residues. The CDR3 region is CASSPSRGRDSPLHF. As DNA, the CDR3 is TGTGCCAGCAGCCCTAGCAGAGGACGAGATTCACCCCTCCACTTT.

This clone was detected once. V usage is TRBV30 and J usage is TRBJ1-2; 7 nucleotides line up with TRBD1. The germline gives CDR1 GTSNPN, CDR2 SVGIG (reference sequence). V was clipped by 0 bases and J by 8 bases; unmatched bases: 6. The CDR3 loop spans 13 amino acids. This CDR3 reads CAWSVSQGVGYTF. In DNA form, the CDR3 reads TGTGCCTGGAGTGTGTCGCAGGGGGTAGGCTACACCTTC.

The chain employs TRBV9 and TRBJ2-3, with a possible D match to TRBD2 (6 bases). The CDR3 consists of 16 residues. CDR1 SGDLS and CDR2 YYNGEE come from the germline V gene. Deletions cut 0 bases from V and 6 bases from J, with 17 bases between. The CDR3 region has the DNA TGTGCCAGCAGCGTAGTTTACGGGAGCCGGGCGGATACGCAGTATTTT. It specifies CASSVVYGSRADTQYF.

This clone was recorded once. The CDR3 DNA is TGTGCCAGCAGCCCGACAGGGTCCTACGAGCAGTACTTC. Its protein product is CASSPTGSYEQYF. The chain uses TRBV6-2 or TRBV6-3 and TRBJ2-7; TRBD1 agrees at 7 bases. After removal of 6 bases from V and 1 base from J, the junction contained 3 bases not matched to a gene. The germline V gene encodes CDR1 MNHEY and CDR2 SVGEGT. The CDR3 is 13 residues long.

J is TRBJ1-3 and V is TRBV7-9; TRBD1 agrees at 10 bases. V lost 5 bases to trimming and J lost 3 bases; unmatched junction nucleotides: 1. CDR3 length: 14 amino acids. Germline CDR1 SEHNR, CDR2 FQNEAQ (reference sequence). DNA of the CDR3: TGTGCCAGCAGCGGGGACAGGGGTGGAAACACCATATATTTT. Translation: CASSGDRGGNTIYF. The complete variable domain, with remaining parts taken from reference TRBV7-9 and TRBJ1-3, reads DTGVSQNPRHKITKRGQNVTFRCDPISEHNRLYWYRQTLGQGPEFLTYFQNEAQLEKSRLLSDRFSAERPKGSFSTLEIQRTEQGDSAMYLCASSGDRGGNTIYFGEGSWLTVV.

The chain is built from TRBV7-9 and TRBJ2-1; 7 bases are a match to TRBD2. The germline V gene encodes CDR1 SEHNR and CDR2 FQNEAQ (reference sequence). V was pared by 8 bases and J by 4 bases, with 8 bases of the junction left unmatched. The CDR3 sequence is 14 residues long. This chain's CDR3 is CASAMGGSYNEQFF. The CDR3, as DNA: TGTGCCAGCGCTATGGGGGGGTCGTACAATGAGCAGTTCTTC.

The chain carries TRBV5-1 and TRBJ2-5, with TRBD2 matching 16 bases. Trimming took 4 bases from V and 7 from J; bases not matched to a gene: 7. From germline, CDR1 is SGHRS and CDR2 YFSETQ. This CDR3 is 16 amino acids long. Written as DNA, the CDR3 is TGCGCCAGCAGCGGCGGGACTAGCGGGGGGGCCGGGACCCAGTACTTC. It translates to CASSGGTSGGAGTQYF.

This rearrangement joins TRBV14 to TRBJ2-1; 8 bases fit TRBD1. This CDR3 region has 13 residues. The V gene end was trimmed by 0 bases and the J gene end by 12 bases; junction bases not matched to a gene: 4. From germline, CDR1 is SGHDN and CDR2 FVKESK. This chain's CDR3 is CASSQDWGTGQFF. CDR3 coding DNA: TGTGCCAGCAGCCAAGATTGGGGGACAGGGCAGTTCTTC. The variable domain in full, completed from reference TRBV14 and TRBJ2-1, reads EAGVTQFPSHSVIEKGQTVTLRCDPISGHDNLYWYRRVMGKEIKFLLHFVKESKQDESGMPNNRFLAERTGGTYSTLKVQPAELEDSGVYFCASSQDWGTGQFFGPGTRLTVL.

The CDR3 is CASSQEFSNEVRETQYF. In nucleotides, the CDR3 is TGTGCCAGCAGCCAAGAATTCTCAAATGAGGTGAGAGAGACCCAGTACTTC. The chain combines TRBV3-1 (or the pseudogene TRBV3-2) with TRBJ2-5; D unclear. The V gene's germline CDR1 is LGHDT and CDR2 YNNKEL (reference sequence). The CDR3 has 17 residues. The V and J ends lost 0 bases and 4 bases respectively, with 18 bases between them.

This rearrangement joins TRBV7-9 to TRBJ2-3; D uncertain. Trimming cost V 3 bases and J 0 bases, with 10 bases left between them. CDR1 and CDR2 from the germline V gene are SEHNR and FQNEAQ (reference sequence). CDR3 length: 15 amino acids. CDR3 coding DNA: TGTGCCAGCAGCTTGGAGAGCCCTAGCACAGATACGCAGTATTTT. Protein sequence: CASSLESPSTDTQYF.

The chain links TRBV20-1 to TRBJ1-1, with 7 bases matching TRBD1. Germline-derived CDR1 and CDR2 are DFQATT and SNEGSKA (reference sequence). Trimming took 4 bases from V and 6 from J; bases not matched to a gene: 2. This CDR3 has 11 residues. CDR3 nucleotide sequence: TGCAGTGCTACCAGGGGGGCTGAAGCTTTCTTT. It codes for CSATRGAEAFF.

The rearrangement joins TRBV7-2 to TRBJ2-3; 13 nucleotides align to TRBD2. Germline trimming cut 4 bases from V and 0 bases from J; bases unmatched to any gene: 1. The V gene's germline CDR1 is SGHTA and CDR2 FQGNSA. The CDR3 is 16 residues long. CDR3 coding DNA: TGTGCCAGCAGCTCACTAGCGGGGGGGAGCACAGATACGCAGTATTTT. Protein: CASSSLAGGSTDTQYF.

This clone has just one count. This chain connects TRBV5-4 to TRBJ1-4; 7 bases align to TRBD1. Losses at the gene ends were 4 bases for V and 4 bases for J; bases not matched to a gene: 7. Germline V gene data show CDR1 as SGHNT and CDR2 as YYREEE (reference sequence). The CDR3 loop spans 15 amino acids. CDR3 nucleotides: TGTGCCAGCAGCGCCGACAGGGCGGTTAATGAAAAACTGTTTTTT. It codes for CASSADRAVNEKLFF.

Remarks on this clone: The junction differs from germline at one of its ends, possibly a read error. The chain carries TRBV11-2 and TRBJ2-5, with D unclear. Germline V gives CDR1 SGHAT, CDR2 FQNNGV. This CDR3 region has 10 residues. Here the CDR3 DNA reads TGTGCCAGCATCCTCAGATCCCCGAACTTC. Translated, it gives CASILRSPNF.